This TCR beta chain stems from a study of control samples from healthy donors and cancer patients (dated by TCRdb to 2018 to 2020). The library came from the immunoSEQ multiplex PCR assay. Entries here come from immuneACCESS through TCRdb and include only in-frame sequences with V and J called. Some clones fail to appear in such tables; in the studies checked, an unresolved V gene covers under half of the shortfall, and the cause of the remainder is unknown. The sample profile shows approximately 150,000 clones; about nine tenths of them were found once. The ten largest account for 2% to 2.5% of the sample. CDR3 length: 11 amino acids, cysteine to phenylalanine. Just CDR3 DNA is preserved here, 33 bases in frame from base 1. Based on the germline V gene, the CDR1 and CDR2 sequences are SNHLY and FYNNEI. Notes on this clone: No antigen is known for it. No much larger clonotype is one base removed from it; base qualities were not supplied.

This receptor was obtained from a woman aged 40-49 years in good health. The rearranged segments are TRBV2 and TRBJ2-7; the D gene cannot be named for sure. The J call could be wrong; TRBJ2-5 is a better fit for the DNA end. Sequencing input: blood. The nucleotide sequence is TGTGCCACCCGGAGCCAAGAGACCCAGTACTTC. It is translated as CATRSQETQYF.